The 18 T cell receptor beta chains presented below share a single source sample, sequenced in a study of memory CD4+ T cells and cytomegalovirus serostatus. This table comes from immunoSEQ multiplex PCR, and its TCRdb copy is limited to in-frame clones, with some not included. The sample has over 55,000 clones; less than 80% are singletons. Single viable CD3+CD4+CD8-CD45RO+ cells were sorted as the memory CD4+ T cells. Input material: memory CD4+ T cells from blood. Every receptor here comes from an adult in good health and CMV-seronegative.

The chain uses TRBV29-1 and TRBJ2-7; D may correspond to TRBD1 or TRBD2 (6 bases each). CDR3 size: 12 residues. Trimming stripped 4 bases from V and 6 bases from J, with 13 bases between. Germline CDR1 reads SQVTM; CDR2 reads ANQGSEA. The DNA of the CDR3 is TGCAGCGTTGCCGGGGGCCCAACCGAGCAGTACTTC. It encodes CSVAGGPTEQYF.

In its sample, this clone was seen a few times. The genes are TRBV2 and TRBJ2-7, with 8 bases fitting TRBD1. Trimming cost V 5 bases and J 2 bases; bases outside gene matches: 8. The CDR3 consists of 15 residues. CDR1 SNHLY and CDR2 FYNNEI come from the germline V gene. DNA of the CDR3: TGTGCCAGCAGTCCGGACAGGGCCCCCGCCTACGAGCAGTACTTC. Translation gives CASSPDRAPAYEQYF.

The gene calls are TRBV19 and TRBJ1-1, with 8 nucleotides matching TRBD1. This CDR3 region has 15 residues. From germline, CDR1 is LNHDA and CDR2 SQIVND (reference sequence). The V gene end was trimmed by 5 bases and the J gene end by 6 bases; junction bases not matched to a gene: 11. Written as DNA, the CDR3 is TGTGCCAGTAGTGCTGTCTACAGGGGGACGGCTGAAGCTTTCTTT. Protein: CASSAVYRGTAEAFF.

The table lists this clone with a few counts. V gene TRBV28 combines with J gene TRBJ2-3, with 12 bases aligning to TRBD2. This CDR3 has 19 residues. CDR1 is MDHEN and CDR2 is SYDVKM in the germline V gene. V trimming: 2 bases; J trimming: 4 bases; junction bases outside the gene matches: 13. In DNA form, the CDR3 reads TGTGCCAGCAGTTTAGGACTAGCGGGATGGCTATTACACGCAGATACGCAGTATTTT. Amino acids: CASSLGLAGWLLHADTQYF.

The V gene is TRBV11-2, the J gene TRBJ2-1; 9 nucleotides agree with TRBD2. There are 18 residues in the CDR3. V shed 4 bases and J 4 bases; nucleotides not matched to a gene: 14. Germline CDR1 SGHAT, CDR2 FQNNGV. The CDR3: CASSSPRGAGGPYNEQFF. CDR3 nucleotide sequence: TGTGCCAGCAGCTCTCCCCGGGGGGCGGGAGGGCCTTACAATGAGCAGTTCTTC.

J is TRBJ1-2 and V is TRBV5-4, with D possibly being TRBD1 (5 bases). The CDR3 runs to 15 residues. CDR1 is SGHNT and CDR2 is YYREEE in the germline V gene (reference sequence). Between the trimmed V and J ends, which lost 4 bases and 4 bases, there was a span of 17 bases. In nucleotides, the CDR3 is TGTGCCAGCAGCCCCCGGGGGGTCGATCGCTATGGCTACACCTTC. Translation: CASSPRGVDRYGYTF.

In its sample, this clone was seen a few times. This rearrangement joins TRBV7-2 to TRBJ1-1; D is unresolved. Trimming pared 5 bases from V and 0 bases from J, leaving 7 bases between. This CDR3 comprises 13 residues. The V gene's germline CDR1 is SGHTA and CDR2 FQGNSA. CDR3 amino acids: CASSQGMNTEAFF. CDR3 nucleotides: TGTGCCAGCAGCCAAGGGATGAACACTGAAGCTTTCTTT.

The genes are TRBV15 and TRBJ2-3; TRBD2 matches at 7 bases. Germline CDR1 LNHNV, CDR2 YYDKDF (reference sequence). V lost 0 bases and J lost 5; bases outside the gene matches: 11. The CDR3 has 17 residues. The CDR3 DNA sequence: TGTGCCACCAGCAGAGAAGTAGGAGGGAGGGCCAAAGATACGCAGTATTTT. Translating gives CATSREVGGRAKDTQYF.

This clone has only one observation. The CDR3 DNA follows: TGTGCCAGCGCCGGGGGACAGGCAAACACCATATATTTT. It codes for CASAGGQANTIYF. The chain links TRBV2 to TRBJ1-3, with 8 bases that match TRBD1. This CDR3 has 13 amino acids. V shed 8 bases, J shed 6 bases, and the junction held 6 bases outside the gene matches. Looked up from germline, CDR1 is SNHLY and CDR2 is FYNNEI.

This clone was recorded only once. The rearrangement links TRBV10-2 to TRBJ2-7; the D is unclear. The germline V gene has CDR1 WSHSY and CDR2 SAAADI. V lost 7 bases and J lost 1, with 2 bases in between. CDR3 length equals 10 residues. The CDR3 loop is CASKSYEQYF. DNA for the CDR3: TGCGCCAGCAAATCCTACGAGCAGTACTTC.

The rearrangement links TRBV10-3 to TRBJ1-2; no definite D call. CDR1 is ENHRY and CDR2 is SYGVKD in the germline V gene. The V gene lost 3 bases and the J gene lost 8 bases, with 7 bases spanning the gap. The length of the CDR3 is 11 residues. The CDR3 reads CAISEMWGYTF. The DNA for the CDR3 is TGTGCCATCAGTGAAATGTGGGGCTACACCTTC.

This chain links TRBV7-8 with TRBJ2-1, with 7 bases lining up with TRBD2. Looked up from germline, CDR1 is SGHVS and CDR2 is FQNEAQ. The CDR3 spans 12 residues. V shed 8 bases, J shed 4 bases, and the junction held 2 bases outside the gene matches. In DNA, the CDR3 is TGTGCCAGCGGGGAGGGGTACAATGAGCAGTTCTTC. This codes for CASGEGYNEQFF.

V usage is TRBV10-2 and J usage is TRBJ2-2; 8 nucleotides line up with TRBD2. This CDR3 has 14 amino acids. The V gene's germline CDR1 is WSHSY and CDR2 SAAADI. V lost 3 bases and J lost 5; bases outside the gene matches: 2. The CDR3 bases are TGCGCCAGCAGTGATCAGCGGGAGACCGGGGAGCTGTTTTTT. This translates into CASSDQRETGELFF.

The chain is built from TRBV4-1 and TRBJ2-1; D gene uncertain. The CDR3 runs to 16 residues. The ends were cut back, 2 bases at V and 0 bases at J, with 11 bases in the middle. Germline assignment: CDR1 MGHRA and CDR2 YSYEKL. CDR3 sequence: CASSQTYSSSYNEQFF. CDR3 nucleotides: TGCGCCAGCAGCCAAACTTACTCGAGCTCCTACAATGAGCAGTTCTTC.

This rearrangement joins TRBV6-6 to TRBJ1-1; 9 positions agree with TRBD1. The CDR3 has 16 amino acids. The germline V gene encodes CDR1 MNHNY and CDR2 SVGAGI (reference sequence). Germline trimming cut 4 bases from V and 0 bases from J; bases unmatched to any gene: 6. The DNA of the CDR3 is TGTGCCAGCAGTTCCCGGACAGGGGACATGAACACTGAAGCTTTCTTT. Translation: CASSSRTGDMNTEAFF.

This clone was counted a few times. The V and J genes are TRBV5-1 and TRBJ2-5, with 9 bases matching TRBD2. Germline values: CDR1 SGHRS, CDR2 YFSETQ. The V and J ends lost 0 bases and 5 bases, in that order; junction bases with no gene match: 8. This CDR3 has 16 residues. CDR3 in DNA: TGCGCCAGCAGCTTGGGGCGGGGGGGCCGTACTGAGACCCAGTACTTC. It encodes CASSLGRGGRTETQYF.

The DNA of the CDR3 is TGTGCCAGCAGTTACTCCTGGCAGGTTTCCCTCGAGCAGTACTTC. This gives the protein CASSYSWQVSLEQYF. The chain has TRBV6-6 and TRBJ2-7; D not certain. Germline V CDR1 and CDR2: MNHNY, SVGAGI (reference sequence). The CDR3 totals 15 residues. V was cut by 0 bases and J by 6 bases, with 15 bases left in between.

This clone was seen a handful of times. The V call is TRBV6-1, the J call TRBJ2-7; 9 nucleotides match TRBD2. Germline V CDR1 and CDR2: MNHNS, SASEGT. The CDR3 is 13 amino acids. Trimming cost V 9 bases and J 2 bases; bases outside gene matches: 5. The CDR3 spells CASLAGAPYEQYF. The CDR3 coding sequence is TGTGCCAGTTTAGCGGGAGCGCCCTACGAGCAGTACTTC.